The 15 T cell receptor beta chains below were found in one sample sequenced in a study of blood T cell repertoires in COVID-19. Profiling relied on immunoSEQ multiplex PCR, and the TCRdb table lists in-frame clones only, not all of them. The profile shows 250,000 or so clones, over 80% of them singletons. The material sequenced was peripheral blood. The receptors originated from a man younger than 40 who had recovered from COVID-19.

The CDR3 coding sequence is TGTGCCATCAGTGAGCGGGACTACACAGATACGCAGTATTTT. Encoded protein: CAISERDYTDTQYF. This chain connects TRBV10-3 to TRBJ2-3, with 7 positions matching TRBD2. The CDR3 contains 14 residues. Germline V gives CDR1 ENHRY, CDR2 SYGVKD. J lost 2 bases, V lost 2 bases, and 1 base had no gene match.

The rearrangement links TRBV4-1 to TRBJ2-5, with D maybe TRBD1 (6 bases). Germline CDR1 is MGHRA and CDR2 is YSYEKL. Trimming removed 2 bases at V and 5 bases at J, with 9 bases between. The CDR3 has 13 residues. CDR3 sequence (DNA): TGCGCCAGCAGCCAATTTAGGGGGGAGACCCAGTACTTC. Its translation: CASSQFRGETQYF.

The rearrangement uses TRBV20-1 and TRBJ2-7; TRBD1 agrees at 7 bases. With V trimmed by 6 bases and J by 9 bases, 8 bases remained unmatched. There are 11 residues in the CDR3. Germline loops: CDR1 DFQATT, CDR2 SNEGSKA (reference sequence). CDR3 in DNA: TGCAGTGCCCCAGGGGGTGGTCGGCAGTACGTC. Translation: CSAPGGGRQYV.

The chain employs TRBV2 and TRBJ2-1, with 8 bases identical to TRBD2. In germline, CDR1 is SNHLY, CDR2 FYNNEI. After removal of 8 bases from V and 16 bases from J, the junction contained 13 bases not matched to a gene. This CDR3 comprises 12 residues. The CDR3 nucleotides are TGTGCCAGCGAGGATCCGGGGGGGCCCACCTTCTTC. This translates into CASEDPGGPTFF.

The chain's CDR3 is CASSTTGTSGETQYF. CDR3 DNA: TGCGCCAGCAGCACCACCGGGACTAGCGGAGAGACCCAGTACTTC. The J gene is TRBJ2-5, the V gene TRBV5-1; 11 bases align to TRBD2. The V gene's germline CDR1 is SGHRS and CDR2 YFSETQ. V trimming: 4 bases; J trimming: 4 bases; junction bases outside the gene matches: 6. The CDR3 is 15 residues long.

The J gene is TRBJ1-2, the V gene TRBV2; TRBD1 aligns across 11 bases. Germline V gives CDR1 SNHLY, CDR2 FYNNEI. V trimming: 10 bases; J trimming: 8 bases; junction bases outside the gene matches: 12. The CDR3 sequence is 14 residues long. The chain's CDR3 is CATKGGQGAGGYTF. CDR3 DNA sequence: TGTGCCACCAAGGGTGGACAGGGGGCGGGAGGCTACACCTTC.

This clone turned up a few times. The V call is TRBV14, the J call TRBJ2-2; TRBD2 is a possible D gene (5 bases). CDR3 size: 14 residues. V gave up 6 bases and J gave up 6 bases, with 14 bases separating them. CDR1 and CDR2 (germline): SGHDN, FVKESK. The CDR3: CASSRDRGSGELFF. The CDR3 nucleotides are TGTGCCAGCAGTCGAGACCGGGGATCCGGGGAGCTGTTTTTT.

V gene TRBV27 combines with J gene TRBJ1-2, with 8 nucleotides matching TRBD1. CDR1 MNHEY and CDR2 SMNVEV come from the germline V gene (reference sequence). Losses at the gene ends were 2 bases for V and 8 bases for J; bases not matched to a gene: 7. This CDR3 region has 14 residues. The CDR3 DNA reads as TGTGCCAGCAGTTTAAGGCAGGGGGCATACGGCTACACCTTC. It yields the protein CASSLRQGAYGYTF.

Concerning this clone itself: This specimen includes other DNA sequences encoding the same CDR3. This sequence joins TRBV5-1 and TRBJ1-1; D not resolved. The V gene's germline CDR1 is SGHRS and CDR2 YFSETQ. The CDR3 totals 13 residues. Trimming cost V 0 bases and J 0 bases, with 3 bases left between them. The CDR3 reads CASSLAVNTEAFF. CDR3 nucleotides: TGCGCCAGCAGCTTGGCCGTGAACACTGAAGCTTTCTTT.

The chain has TRBV7-9 and TRBJ2-3; possibly TRBD2 for D (7 bases). Germline CDR1 SEHNR, CDR2 FQNEAQ (reference sequence). The CDR3 length is 14 residues. Trimming removed 3 bases from V and 7 bases from J, with 14 bases in between. CDR3 sequence reads: CASSFGGPSNTQYF. Written as DNA, the CDR3 is TGTGCCAGCAGCTTCGGGGGGCCGTCGAATACGCAGTATTTT.

The chain couples TRBV5-6 to TRBJ2-2, with D tentatively TRBD1 (6 bases). Germline loops: CDR1 SGHDT, CDR2 YYEEEE. V was clipped by 1 base and J by 5 bases, with 15 bases between them. The CDR3 length is 16 residues. The CDR3 is CASSLFQGLGTGELFF. In nucleotides, the CDR3 is TGTGCCAGCAGCTTGTTCCAGGGGCTGGGGACCGGGGAGCTGTTTTTT.

The gene calls are TRBV6-1 and TRBJ2-7; 9 bases match TRBD2. V was clipped by 5 bases and J by 6 bases; unmatched bases: 11. The germline V gene has CDR1 MNHNS and CDR2 SASEGT. This CDR3 is 15 amino acids long. Written as DNA, the CDR3 is TGTGCCAGCAGTCAAATCGGAGCGGGGGGCAGCGAGCAGTACTTC. Its protein is CASSQIGAGGSEQYF.

This chain uses TRBV5-5 with TRBJ1-2, with a weak D call TRBD1 (6 bases). V was clipped by 4 bases and J by 2 bases, with 15 bases between them. The CDR3 is made up of 15 amino acids. Looked up from germline, CDR1 is SGHKS and CDR2 is YYEKEE (reference sequence). CDR3 in amino acids: CASSPTTDRNYGYTF. The CDR3 DNA is TGTGCCAGCAGCCCCACCACCGACAGGAACTATGGCTACACCTTC.

V gene TRBV7-9 combines with J gene TRBJ2-7; 8 nucleotides line up with TRBD1. Germline V gives CDR1 SEHNR, CDR2 FQNEAQ (reference sequence). The ends lost 4 bases at V and 5 bases at J; junction bases unmatched: 7. The CDR3 length is 14 residues. CDR3 nucleotide sequence: TGTGCCAGCAGCTCGGGACAGGAGGAGGACGAGCAGTACTTC. Protein sequence: CASSSGQEEDEQYF.

The V call is TRBV2, the J call TRBJ2-6, with 10 bases that match TRBD1. The V and J ends lost 5 bases and 9 bases, in that order; junction bases with no gene match: 7. This CDR3 is built from 15 residues. The germline gives CDR1 SNHLY, CDR2 FYNNEI. The CDR3 loop is CASSNGQGGVNVLTF. As DNA, the CDR3 is TGTGCCAGCAGTAACGGACAGGGGGGAGTCAACGTCCTGACTTTC.